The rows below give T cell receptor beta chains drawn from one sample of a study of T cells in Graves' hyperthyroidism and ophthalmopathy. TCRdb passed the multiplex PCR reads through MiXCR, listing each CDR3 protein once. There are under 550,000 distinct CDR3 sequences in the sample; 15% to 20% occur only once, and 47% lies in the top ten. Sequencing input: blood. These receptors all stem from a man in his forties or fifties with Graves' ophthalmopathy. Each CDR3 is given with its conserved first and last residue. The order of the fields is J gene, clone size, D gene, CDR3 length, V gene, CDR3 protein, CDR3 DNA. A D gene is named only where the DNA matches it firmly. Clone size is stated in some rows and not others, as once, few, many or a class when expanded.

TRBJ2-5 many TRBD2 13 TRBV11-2 CAGRRLGGETQYF TGTGCAGGCAGGAGGCTGGGAGGGGAGACCCAGTACTTC
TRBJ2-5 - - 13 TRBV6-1 CASSEEVIGIQYF TGTGCCAGCAGTGAAGAGGTCATCGGTATCCAGTACTTC
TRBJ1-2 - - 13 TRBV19 CASSIGPSDGYTF TGTGCCAGTAGCATAGGGCCCTCAGATGGCTACACCTTC
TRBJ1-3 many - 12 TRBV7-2 CASSFPGNTIYF TGTGCCAGCAGCTTTCCTGGAAACACCATATATTTT
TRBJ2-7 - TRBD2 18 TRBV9 CASSLRGLAGGPLDEQYF TGTGCCAGCAGCTTACGAGGACTAGCGGGAGGGCCCCTCGACGAGCAGTACTTC
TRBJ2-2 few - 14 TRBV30 CALDHPSGTGELFF TGTGCCCTCGATCATCCGTCAGGCACCGGGGAGCTGTTTTTT
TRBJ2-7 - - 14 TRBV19 CASSIKGDGLEQYF TGTGCCAGTAGTATAAAAGGGGACGGCTTGGAGCAGTACTTC
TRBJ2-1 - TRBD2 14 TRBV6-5 CASSYLPAGLVEFF TGTGCCAGCAGTTACTTGCCCGCGGGACTAGTTGAGTTCTTC
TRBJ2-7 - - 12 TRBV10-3 CAISEVNYEQYF TGTGCCATCAGTGAGGTGAACTACGAGCAGTACTTC
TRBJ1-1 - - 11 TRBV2 CASTQNTEAFF TGTGCCAGCACTCAGAACACTGAAGCTTTCTTT
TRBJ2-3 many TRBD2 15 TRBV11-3 CASSLGTSGGDTQYF TGTGCCAGCAGCTTAGGGACTAGCGGGGGTGATACGCAGTATTTT
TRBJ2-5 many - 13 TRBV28 CASSRRGQETQYF TGTGCCAGTTCCCGCCGGGGACAAGAGACCCAGTACTTC
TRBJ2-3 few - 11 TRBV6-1 CVSRGTDTQYF TGTGTGAGCAGGGGCACAGATACGCAGTATTTT
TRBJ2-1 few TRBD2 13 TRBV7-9 CADSGGVSGEQFF TGTGCGGATAGCGGGGGGGTCAGCGGTGAGCAGTTCTTC
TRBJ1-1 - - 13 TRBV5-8 CASSLRLNTEASF TGTGCCAGCAGCTTGAGGTTGAACACTGAAGCTTCCTTT
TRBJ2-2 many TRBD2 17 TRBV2 CASWRLAGEALTGELFF TGTGCCAGCTGGAGACTAGCGGGAGAGGCGCTCACCGGGGAGCTGTTTTTT
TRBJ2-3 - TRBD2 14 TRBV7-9 CASSLSSGTDTQYF TGTGCCAGCAGTTTGTCTAGCGGGACTGATACGCAGTATTTT
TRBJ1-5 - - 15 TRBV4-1 CASSLTAVANQPQHF TGCGCCAGCAGCCTCACAGCAGTAGCCAATCAGCCCCAGCATTTT
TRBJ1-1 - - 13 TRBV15 CATSSMGKTEAFF TGTGCCACCAGCAGCATGGGGAAGACTGAAGCTTTCTTT
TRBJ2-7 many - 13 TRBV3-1 CASSPTGSYEQYF TGTGCCAGCAGCCCAACTGGATCCTACGAGCAGTACTTC
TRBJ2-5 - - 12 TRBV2 CASSPMAETQYF TGTGCCAGCAGTCCCATGGCCGAGACCCAGTACTTC
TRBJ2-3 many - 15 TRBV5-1 CASSLNAEGADTQYF TGCGCCAGCAGCTTGAATGCGGAGGGAGCAGATACGCAGTATTTT
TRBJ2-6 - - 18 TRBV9 CASSVSLRGSSGANVLTF TGTGCCAGCAGCGTTAGTTTACGGGGCTCCTCTGGGGCCAACGTCCTGACTTTC
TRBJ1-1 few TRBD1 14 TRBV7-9 CASSTTGVRTEAFF TGTGCCAGCAGCACGACAGGGGTTAGGACTGAAGCTTTCTTT
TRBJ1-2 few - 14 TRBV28 CASSLARGRGGYTF TGTGCCAGCAGTTTAGCAAGGGGAAGAGGTGGCTACACCTTC
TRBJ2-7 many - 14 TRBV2 CASSPGTSDYEQYF TGTGCCAGCAGTCCCGGGACGTCGGACTACGAGCAGTACTTC
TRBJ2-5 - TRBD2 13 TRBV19 CASSGRAVETQYF TGTGCCAGCAGCGGGAGGGCCGTAGAGACCCAGTACTTC
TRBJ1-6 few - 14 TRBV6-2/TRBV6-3 CASSYPGYNSPLHF TGTGCCAGCAGTTACCCAGGATATAATTCACCCCTCCACTTT
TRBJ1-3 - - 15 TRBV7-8 CASSLGRHSGNTIYF TGTGCCAGCAGCTTAGGCCGCCACTCTGGAAACACCATATATTTT
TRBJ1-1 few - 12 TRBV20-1 CSAQLWLAEAFF TGCAGTGCTCAGTTGTGGTTGGCTGAAGCTTTCTTT
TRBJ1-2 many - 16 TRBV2 CASITRVVGTNYGYTF TGTGCCAGCATCACACGGGTAGTTGGAACTAACTATGGCTACACCTTC
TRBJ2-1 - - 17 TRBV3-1 CASSQVRRVSSYNEQFF TGTGCCAGCAGCCAAGTTCGACGCGTTAGCTCCTACAATGAGCAGTTCTTC
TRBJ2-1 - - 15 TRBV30 CAWTPLLGRYNEQFF TGTGCCTGGACTCCCCTGCTAGGCCGCTACAATGAGCAGTTCTTC
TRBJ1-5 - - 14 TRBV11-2 CASSFSGYGQPQHF TGTGCCAGCAGCTTCTCCGGTTACGGTCAGCCCCAGCATTTT
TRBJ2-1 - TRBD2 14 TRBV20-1 CSAGGTSGRGEQFF TGCAGTGCTGGGGGGACTAGCGGGAGAGGAGAGCAGTTCTTC
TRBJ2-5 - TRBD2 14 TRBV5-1 CASSSGRGKETQYF TGCGCCAGCAGCAGCGGGAGAGGAAAAGAGACCCAGTACTTC
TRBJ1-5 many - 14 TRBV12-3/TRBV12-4 CASSFRRERQPQHF TGTGCCAGCAGTTTCAGGAGGGAAAGGCAGCCCCAGCATTTT
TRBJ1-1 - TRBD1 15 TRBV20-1 CSAPYRGPLGTEAFF TGCAGTGCCCCCTACAGGGGGCCTTTGGGCACTGAAGCTTTCTTT
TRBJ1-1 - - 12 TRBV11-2 CASSGGTTEAFF TGTGCCAGCAGCGGGGGTACCACTGAAGCTTTCTTT
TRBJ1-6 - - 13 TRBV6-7 CASRQEWGSPLHF TGTGCCAGCAGGCAAGAGTGGGGATCACCCCTCCACTTT
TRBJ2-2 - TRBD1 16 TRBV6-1 CASSRYRGPNTGELFF TGTGCCAGCAGTCGCTACAGGGGGCCGAACACCGGGGAGCTGTTTTTT
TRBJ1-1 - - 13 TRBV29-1 CSVLSYMNTEAFF TGCAGCGTTCTTTCTTATATGAACACTGAAGCTTTCTTT
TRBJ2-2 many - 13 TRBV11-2 CASSLEVTGELFF TGTGCCAGCAGCTTAGAAGTTACCGGGGAGCTGTTTTTT
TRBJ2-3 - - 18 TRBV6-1 CASSGFIRRGPSTDTQYF TGTGCCAGCAGTGGATTTATTAGGCGGGGGCCAAGCACAGATACGCAGTATTTT
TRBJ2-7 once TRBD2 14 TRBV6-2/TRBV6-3 CASALAGGIHEQYF TGTGCCAGCGCACTAGCGGGAGGGATCCATGAGCAGTACTTC
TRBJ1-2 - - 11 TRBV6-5 CASSYLEGYTF TGTGCCAGCAGTTACCTCGAGGGCTACACCTTC
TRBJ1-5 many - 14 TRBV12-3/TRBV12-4 CASSRDRRNQPQHF TGTGCCAGCAGTCGGGACCGGAGAAATCAGCCCCAGCATTTT
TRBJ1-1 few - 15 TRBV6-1 CASSADWGGNTEAFF TGTGCCAGCAGTGCCGACTGGGGAGGGAACACTGAAGCTTTCTTT
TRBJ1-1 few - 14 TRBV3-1 CASRVGGRSTEAFF TGTGCCAGCAGAGTGGGGGGTCGAAGCACTGAAGCTTTCTTT
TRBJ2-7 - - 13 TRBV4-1 CASSQDGSYEQYF TGCGCCAGCAGCCAAGATGGCAGTTACGAGCAGTACTTC